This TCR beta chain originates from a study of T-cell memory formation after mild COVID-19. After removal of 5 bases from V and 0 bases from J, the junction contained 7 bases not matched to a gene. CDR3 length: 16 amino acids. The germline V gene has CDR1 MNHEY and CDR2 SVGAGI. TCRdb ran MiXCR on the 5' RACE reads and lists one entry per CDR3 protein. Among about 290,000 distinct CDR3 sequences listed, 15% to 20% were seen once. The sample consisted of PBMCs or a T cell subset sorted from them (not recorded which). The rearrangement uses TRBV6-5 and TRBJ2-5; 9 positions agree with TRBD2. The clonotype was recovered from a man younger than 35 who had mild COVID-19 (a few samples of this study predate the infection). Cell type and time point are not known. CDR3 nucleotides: TGTGCCAGCAGTCAGACTAGCGGTTCGTACCAAGAGACCCAGTACTTC. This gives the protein CASSQTSGSYQETQYF.